Below are 11 T cell receptor beta chains sequenced from a single sample in a study of blood T cell repertoires in COVID-19 (dated by TCRdb to 2020 to 2022). Libraries were made using the immunoSEQ multiplex PCR assay. Not all clones reach the TCRdb copy of this immuneACCESS table, which keeps in-frame sequences only. Checked studies attribute under half of the gap to unresolved V genes and leave the rest unexplained. Across this sample there are 150,000 to 200,000 clones, with about 83% seen only once. The ten top clones hold approximately 7.7% of the sample. The material sequenced was peripheral blood. These receptors were obtained from a man between 40 and 49 years old who had recovered from COVID-19.

The V call is TRBV5-1, the J call TRBJ1-4, with 8 bases aligning to TRBD1. J lost 6 bases, V lost 2 bases, and 3 bases had no gene match. Germline V gives CDR1 SGHRS, CDR2 YFSETQ. This CDR3 is built from 14 residues. CDR3 sequence: CASSFSTGDEKLFF. The DNA of the CDR3 is TGCGCCAGCAGCTTTTCGACAGGGGATGAAAAACTGTTTTTT.

The chain links TRBV4-3 to TRBJ1-2, with D possibly matching TRBD1 (6 bases). Germline assignment: CDR1 LGHNA and CDR2 YSLEER. This CDR3 contains 12 residues. V lost 0 bases, J lost 9 bases, and 8 bases lay in between. The CDR3 nucleotides are TGCGCCAGCAGCCAAGATGGGGACAGCTACACCTTC. Translating it yields CASSQDGDSYTF.

The chain uses TRBV7-9 and TRBJ1-1; 7 nucleotides align to TRBD1. The CDR3 extends over 12 amino acids. Germline CDR1 is SEHNR and CDR2 is FQNEAQ (reference sequence). The ends lost 4 bases at V and 12 bases at J; junction bases unmatched: 8. CDR3 region: CASSSGQAVPFF. CDR3 coding DNA: TGTGCCAGCAGCTCCGGACAGGCGGTGCCTTTCTTT.

The chain is built from TRBV7-3 and TRBJ2-1, with 7 bases that match TRBD2. From germline, CDR1 is SGHTA and CDR2 FQGTGA. The ends lost 0 bases at V and 2 bases at J; junction bases unmatched: 1. The CDR3 extends over 15 amino acids. The DNA for the CDR3 is TGTGCCAGCAGCTTAACGGGGGGGACCTACAATGAGCAGTTCTTC. It is translated as CASSLTGGTYNEQFF. Variable domain in full (rest from reference TRBV7-3 and TRBJ2-1): GAGVSQTPSNKVTEKGKYVELRCDPISGHTALYWYRQSLGQGPEFLIYFQGTGAADDSGLPNDRFFAVRPEGSVSTLKIQRTERGDSAVYLCASSLTGGTYNEQFFGPGTRLTVL.

In nucleotides, the CDR3 is TGTGCCAGCAGCAGAGCGGGGGGGACCCAGTACTTC. Protein product: CASSRAGGTQYF. The rearrangement links TRBV12-3 or TRBV12-4 to TRBJ2-5; 9 bases map to TRBD2. The CDR3 is made up of 12 amino acids. J lost 7 bases, V lost 6 bases, and 3 bases had no gene match.

The chain combines TRBV18 with TRBJ2-3; TRBD2 matches at 11 bases. Germline loops: CDR1 KGHSH, CDR2 LQKENI. The V and J ends lost 0 bases and 2 bases, in that order; junction bases with no gene match: 1. The CDR3 has 16 amino acids. The CDR3 sequence is CASSPPGLAATDTQYF. CDR3 nucleotides: TGTGCCAGCTCACCACCGGGACTAGCGGCCACAGATACGCAGTATTTT.

The chain is built from TRBV5-4 and TRBJ2-7; the D gene is possibly TRBD1 (5 bases). Trimming cost V 3 bases and J 7 bases, with 11 bases left between them. The CDR3 runs to 12 residues. CDR1 and CDR2 from the germline V gene are SGHNT and YYREEE (reference sequence). The CDR3 DNA is TGTGCCAGCAGCTCCGGACAATTGGAGCAGTACTTC. Protein sequence: CASSSGQLEQYF.

The chain joins TRBV7-9 to TRBJ2-3, with D possibly matching TRBD1 (7 bases). Between the trimmed V and J ends, which lost 3 bases and 5 bases, there was a span of 18 bases. The germline V gene encodes CDR1 SEHNR and CDR2 FQNEAQ (reference sequence). The CDR3 loop spans 16 amino acids. CDR3 residues: CASSFQGGILGDTQYF. In DNA form, the CDR3 reads TGTGCCAGCAGCTTCCAGGGGGGCATTCTTGGAGATACGCAGTATTTT. Combining the CDR3 with reference TRBV7-9 and TRBJ2-3 gives the whole variable domain DTGVSQNPRHKITKRGQNVTFRCDPISEHNRLYWYRQTLGQGPEFLTYFQNEAQLEKSRLLSDRFSAERPKGSFSTLEIQRTEQGDSAMYLCASSFQGGILGDTQYFGPGTRLTVL.

J is TRBJ2-1 and V is TRBV11-1; D gene uncertain. This CDR3 contains 15 residues. The V gene's germline CDR1 is SGHAT and CDR2 FQDESV (reference sequence). Between the trimmed V and J ends, which lost 3 bases and 2 bases, there was a span of 11 bases. The CDR3 sequence is CASSFSRSPYNEQFF. As DNA, the CDR3 is TGTGCCAGCAGCTTTTCCAGATCTCCCTACAATGAGCAGTTCTTC.

The J gene is TRBJ2-2, the V gene TRBV9, with 10 bases lining up with TRBD2. With V trimmed by 4 bases and J by 7 bases, 10 bases remained unmatched. CDR1 and CDR2 from the germline V gene are SGDLS and YYNGEE. The CDR3 covers 16 residues. The CDR3 DNA is TGTGCCAGCAGCCCGTTTCCTAGCGGGAGTGGCGGGGAGCTGTTTTTT. Translated, it gives CASSPFPSGSGGELFF.

This clone was found a few times. The V and J genes are TRBV4-2 and TRBJ2-5; D gene uncertain. Germline loops: CDR1 LGHNA, CDR2 YNFKEQ. This CDR3 has 15 amino acids. V was clipped by 4 bases and J by 5 bases, with 17 bases between them. This chain's CDR3 is CASSPSAAPRETQYF. The DNA for the CDR3 is TGTGCCAGCAGCCCATCCGCAGCCCCTAGGGAGACCCAGTACTTC.